This TCR beta chain is drawn from a study of regulatory T cells in long-lasting Graves disease. Across the study: Treatment with antithyroid drugs for over 5 years, together with positive TSH receptor antibodies, meant persistent Graves' disease. General observations from the study: With under 3,500 shared public clonotypes, persistent patients exceeded new patients, who shared about 1,000.

Libraries of TCR beta came from iRepertoire HTBI primers plus Arm-PCR of CDR3 regions. From the multiplex PCR reads, TCRdb called clonotypes with MiXCR, one entry per CDR3 protein. The sample consists of 650,000 to 700,000 distinct CDR3 sequences, around 30% of them appearing once. There are 14 residues in the CDR3. CDR1 MNHEY and CDR2 SMNVEV come from the germline V gene (reference sequence). V lost 6 bases to trimming and J lost 7 bases; unmatched junction nucleotides: 6. This clonotype has just a few counts. Its antigen is undetermined. The time point was: persistent/refractory GD, antithyroid drugs over 5 years with positive TRAb. TCR sequences were obtained from RNA taken from PBMCs.

The TCR sequence derives from a female donor with Graves disease. The rearrangement uses TRBV27 and TRBJ1-4; 9 positions match TRBD1. The sample consisted of peripheral blood mononuclear cells (PBMCs), taken when the disease was refractory, from a patient treated with antithyroid drugs. The CDR3 sequence: CASSPDRGSEKLFF. The CDR3 DNA sequence: TGTGCCAGCAGCCCCGACAGGGGGAGTGAAAAACTGTTTTTT. The complete variable domain, with remaining parts taken from reference TRBV27 and TRBJ1-4, reads EAQVTQNPRYLITVTGKKLTVTCSQNMNHEYMSWYRQDPGLGLRQIYYSMNVEVTDKGDVPEGYKVSRKEKRNFPLILESPSPNQTSLYFCASSPDRGSEKLFFGSGTQLSVL.